Below, 7 T cell receptor beta chains from the same sample are listed, as sequenced in a study of shared clonotypes between healthy human individuals. The table came from immunoSEQ multiplex PCR; TCRdb's copy has only in-frame clones and leaves some out. The sample includes 450,000 to 650,000 clones, around 78% of them seen just once. Sequences were obtained from PBMCs. The source is a woman between 40 and 55 years old in good health. Some clones in this sample may be carry-over from other donors' samples.

V and J are TRBV10-3 and TRBJ2-7; D is undetermined. V gave up 0 bases and J gave up 5 bases, with 8 bases separating them. CDR1 is ENHRY, CDR2 SYGVKD, per germline. The CDR3 spans 13 residues. In nucleotides, the CDR3 is TGTGCCATCAGTGAGTCGGCTCGGAACGAGCAGTACTTC. It specifies CAISESARNEQYF.

This clone was found many times. This sample also contains other DNA sequences that code for the same CDR3. V is TRBV2 and J is TRBJ1-4; D is undetermined. Trimming stripped 4 bases from V and 7 bases from J, with 7 bases between. The length of the CDR3 is 12 residues. The germline V gene encodes CDR1 SNHLY and CDR2 FYNNEI. CDR3 amino acids: CASSGTGEKLFF. Written as DNA, the CDR3 is TGTGCCAGCAGTGGTACGGGTGAAAAACTGTTTTTT.

The rearrangement joins TRBV30 to TRBJ2-7, with a weak D call TRBD2 (6 bases). The CDR3 spans 13 residues. Germline CDR1 GTSNPN, CDR2 SVGIG (reference sequence). The V gene lost 1 base and the J gene lost 2 bases, with 9 bases spanning the gap. For the CDR3, the DNA is TGTGCCTGGAGTGGCGGGATTACCTACGAGCAGTACTTC. Protein product: CAWSGGITYEQYF.

This clone has a count of ten or more. One junction end does not reproduce the germline sequence, and a read error may be involved. The identical CDR3 is also encoded by other nucleotide sequences in the sample. The chain recombines TRBV7-7 with TRBJ2-3; tentatively, D is TRBD1 or TRBD2 (5 bases each). CDR1 is SSHAT and CDR2 is FNYEAQ in the germline V gene (reference sequence). This CDR3 is built from 15 residues. The CDR3 coding sequence is TGTGCTAGCAGCCTGGGGACGGGGAGCACAGATACGCAGTATTTT. This sequence encodes CASSLGTGSTDTQYF.

The V gene is TRBV5-1, the J gene TRBJ2-5; D remains ambiguous. The CDR3 spans 14 residues. V lost 2 bases, J lost 2 bases, and 10 bases lay in between. In germline, CDR1 is SGHRS, CDR2 YFSETQ. CDR3 region: CASSFTDGQETQYF. The DNA for the CDR3 is TGCGCCAGCAGCTTTACCGACGGGCAAGAGACCCAGTACTTC.

In its sample, this clone was seen many times. This chain joins TRBV7-9 and TRBJ2-7, with D uncertain. This CDR3 is built from 15 residues. The germline V gene has CDR1 SEHNR and CDR2 FQNEAQ (reference sequence). Trimming took off 5 bases at V and 3 bases at J, with 17 bases between the two ends. The CDR3 bases are TGTGCCAGCAGCCCGCCCTTCAGGTTCGGCTACGAGCAGTACTTC. It specifies CASSPPFRFGYEQYF.

A few counts support this clone. V gene TRBV21-1 combines with J gene TRBJ2-7; the table's D gene call, TRBD2, was not cross checked with the DNA. TRBV21-1 is a known pseudogene. There are 17 residues in the CDR3. In nucleotides, the CDR3 is TGTGCCAGCAGCAATCTACCGAGGGCAGGCCAGGCCGACGAGCAGTACTTC. Translating it yields CASSNLPRAGQADEQYF.